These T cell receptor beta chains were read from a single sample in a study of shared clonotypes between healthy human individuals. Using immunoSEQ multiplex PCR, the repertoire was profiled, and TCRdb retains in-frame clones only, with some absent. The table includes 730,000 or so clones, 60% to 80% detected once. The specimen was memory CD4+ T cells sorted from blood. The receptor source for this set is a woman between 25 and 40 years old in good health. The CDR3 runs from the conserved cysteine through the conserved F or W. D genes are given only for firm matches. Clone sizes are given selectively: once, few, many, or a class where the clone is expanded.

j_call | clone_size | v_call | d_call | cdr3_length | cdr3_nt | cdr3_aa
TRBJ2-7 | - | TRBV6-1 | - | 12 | TGTGCCAGCAACAGGGCAGCCTACGAGCAGTACTTC | CASNRAAYEQYF
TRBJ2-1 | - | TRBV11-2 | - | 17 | TGTGCCAGCAGCTTTTCCACCTTACGGACAGCCAACAATGAGCAGTTCTTC | CASSFSTLRTANNEQFF
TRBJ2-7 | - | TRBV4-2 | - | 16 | TGTGCCAGCAGCCAAGATCAGGGAGCGGTTACCTACGAGCAGTACTTC | CASSQDQGAVTYEQYF
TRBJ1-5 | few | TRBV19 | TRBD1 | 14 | TGTGCCAGTAGTGCGGGACAGTTAAATCAGCCCCAGCATTTT | CASSAGQLNQPQHF
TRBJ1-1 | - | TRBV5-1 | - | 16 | TGCGCCAGCAGCTTGGGGGTCAACGTGGGGAACACTGAAGCTTTCTTT | CASSLGVNVGNTEAFF
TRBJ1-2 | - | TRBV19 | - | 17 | TGTGCCAGTAGTATGGGGGTGAGACGGAGCACATACTATGGCTACACCTTC | CASSMGVRRSTYYGYTF
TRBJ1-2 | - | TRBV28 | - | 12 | TGTGCCACCCGGACTGAAAACTATGGCTACACCTTC | CATRTENYGYTF
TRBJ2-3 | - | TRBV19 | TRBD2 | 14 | TGTGCCAGTCGAGAGCGGGGGAATTCAGATACGCAGTATTTT | CASRERGNSDTQYF
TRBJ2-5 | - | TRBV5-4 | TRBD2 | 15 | TGTGCCAGCAGCTTGGCGGCGGGAGGGGTGGAGACCCAGTACTTC | CASSLAAGGVETQYF
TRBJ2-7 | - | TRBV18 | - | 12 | TGTGCCAGCTCACCACCGGGGGCCGAGCAGTACTTC | CASSPPGAEQYF
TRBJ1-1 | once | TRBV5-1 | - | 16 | TGCGCCAGCAGCGACGCCAAGAAGGGACTGAACACTGAAGCTTTCTTT | CASSDAKKGLNTEAFF
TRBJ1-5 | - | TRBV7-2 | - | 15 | TGTGCCAGCAGCTTAGCGCCCCAAGGGAATCAGCCCCAGCATTTT | CASSLAPQGNQPQHF
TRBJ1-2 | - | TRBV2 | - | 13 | TGTGCCAGCAGTGATGGAGAAGAATATGGCTACACCTTC | CASSDGEEYGYTF
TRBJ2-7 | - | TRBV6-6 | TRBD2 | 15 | TGTGCCAGCAGTCCGAGAGCGGGAGGGACCCACGAGCAGTACTTC | CASSPRAGGTHEQYF
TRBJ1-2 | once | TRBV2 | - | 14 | TGTGCCAGCAACAGGGAAAGGTTGAAGTTGGGCTACACCTTC | CASNRERLKLGYTF
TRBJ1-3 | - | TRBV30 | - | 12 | TGTGCCCTAGGAGGGGCTGGAAACACCATATATTTT | CALGGAGNTIYF
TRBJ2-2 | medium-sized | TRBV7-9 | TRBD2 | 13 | TGTGCCCCGGGACTAGCGGGAGAGGGGGAGCTGTTTTTT | CAPGLAGEGELFF
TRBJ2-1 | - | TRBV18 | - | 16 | TGTGCCAGCTCAACCGATATGGGAGCTCCCCACAATGAGCAGTTCTTC | CASSTDMGAPHNEQFF
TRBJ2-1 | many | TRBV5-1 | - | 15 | TGCGCCAGCAGCCGAGACCACGGGGCCTACAATGAGCAGTTCTTC | CASSRDHGAYNEQFF
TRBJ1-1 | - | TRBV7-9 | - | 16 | TGTGCCAGCAGCTTGGGGGGTTTGCACGGCCTCACTGAAGCTTTCTTT | CASSLGGLHGLTEAFF
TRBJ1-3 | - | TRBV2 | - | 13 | TGTGCCAGCGTGACAGGTCTGGGAAACACCATATATTTT | CASVTGLGNTIYF
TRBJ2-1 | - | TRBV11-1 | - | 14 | TGTGCCAGCAGCTTAGAGATCCAGGGAGGCGAGCAGTTCTTC | CASSLEIQGGEQFF